This TCR beta chain is from a study of metastatic and nonmetastatic thyroid tumors. Overall study context: Repertoires from blood and tumor or nodule tissue of malignant and benign thyroid patients were compared.

TCRdb called clones again from the PCR reads with MiXCR. The sample gives about 24,000 clones, about 17% of which show up once; approximately 2.7% is in the top ten. The CDR3 is 15 residues long. CDR1 and CDR2 from the germline V gene are SGDLS and YYNGEE. V was trimmed by 4 bases and J by 3 bases, leaving 16 bases between them. Concerning this clone itself: What it binds is unknown. Being one base from a much bigger clone, this may be a read error.

Patients underwent thyroid surgery, and none had received any treatment before it. Study-level results: In blood and tumor, TCR beta diversity was reportedly significantly higher in malignant thyroid tumors than in benign nodules.

The chain combines TRBV9 with TRBJ1-1; tentatively, D is TRBD1 (6 bases). Specimen: adjacent normal tissue. The TCR originated in a male donor with papillary thyroid cancer or a benign thyroid nodule (not recorded which). Some clones in this sample may be carry-over from other donors' samples. CDR3 residues: CASSPGRGADTEAFF. The CDR3 DNA follows: TGTGCCAGCAGCCCCGGGCGGGGGGCGGACACTGAAGCTTTCTTT.